The 30 T cell receptor beta chains below were found in one sample sequenced in a study of blood T cell repertoires in COVID-19. Method: immunoSEQ multiplex PCR; TCRdb's copy keeps in-frame clones and lacks some. Found here are roughly 150,000 clones, about 88% of them singletons; the top ten hold around 2.5%. The sample was peripheral blood. The receptors shown here come from a woman aged 80 or over with COVID-19, enrolled during active disease.

For the CDR3, the DNA is TGTGCCACCAGCAGCCGGGGGAGATGGGGCAATCAGCCCCAGCATTTT. This gives the protein CATSSRGRWGNQPQHF. This chain connects TRBV15 to TRBJ1-5, with a tentative D call TRBD1 (5 bases). From germline, CDR1 is LNHNV and CDR2 YYDKDF (reference sequence). The length of the CDR3 is 16 residues. V was shortened by 3 bases and J by 2 bases, with 14 bases between the two germline ends.

This chain joins TRBV7-3 and TRBJ2-2; 7 positions agree with TRBD2. The CDR3 is made up of 15 amino acids. Per germline, CDR1 SGHTA and CDR2 FQGTGA. Unmatched junction bases numbered 2, after V lost 4 bases and J lost 0 bases. CDR3 DNA sequence: TGTGCCAGCAGCTCACTAGCGACGAACACCGGGGAGCTGTTTTTT. Its protein is CASSSLATNTGELFF.

The gene calls are TRBV5-1 and TRBJ2-2; TRBD2 might be the D (6 bases). Germline values: CDR1 SGHRS, CDR2 YFSETQ. CDR3 size: 15 residues. V was trimmed by 0 bases and J by 4 bases, leaving 10 bases between them. CDR3 nucleotide sequence: TGCGCCAGCAGCTTGGACTCGCGGGGCACCGGGGAGCTGTTTTTT. This codes for CASSLDSRGTGELFF.

V is TRBV2 and J is TRBJ1-3; 9 positions agree with TRBD1. V shed 6 bases and J 8 bases; nucleotides not matched to a gene: 8. CDR3 size: 14 residues. Germline loops: CDR1 SNHLY, CDR2 FYNNEI. The CDR3 spells CASSRTGALDTIYF. The CDR3, as DNA: TGTGCCAGCAGCCGGACAGGGGCATTAGACACCATATATTTT.

The rearrangement uses TRBV18 and TRBJ2-1; D may be TRBD2 (6 bases). The length of the CDR3 is 19 residues. Germline V lookup: CDR1 KGHSH, CDR2 LQKENI. The V gene lost 0 bases and the J gene lost 0 bases, with 18 bases spanning the gap. CDR3 DNA: TGTGCCAGCTCACCACCTGGTCTAGCGAGGACACACTCCTACAATGAGCAGTTCTTC. As protein: CASSPPGLARTHSYNEQFF.

This chain uses TRBV2 with TRBJ1-5; D perhaps matches TRBD1 (5 bases). The V end lost 1 base, the J end lost 0 bases, and 7 bases lay between the germline ends. This CDR3 has 15 amino acids. In germline, CDR1 is SNHLY, CDR2 FYNNEI. CDR3 coding DNA: TGTGCCAGCAGTGAAGGGACATATAGCAATCAGCCCCAGCATTTT. Protein sequence: CASSEGTYSNQPQHF.

This sequence joins TRBV7-6 and TRBJ2-7, with 7 bases matching TRBD2. The junction had 12 bases not matched to a gene; V was cut back by 5 bases and J by 2 bases. The germline V gene has CDR1 SGHVS and CDR2 FNYEAQ. The CDR3 sequence is 16 residues long. The CDR3 DNA reads as TGTGCCAGCAGCCTATCAGCGGGAACGGCCGCCTACGAGCAGTACTTC. Translation: CASSLSAGTAAYEQYF.

The chain couples TRBV5-6 to TRBJ2-3; no reliable D call. CDR3 length: 11 residues. Germline CDR1 SGHDT, CDR2 YYEEEE. Trimming left V 4 bases short and J 6 bases short, with 6 bases between. This CDR3 is CASSAADTQYF. CDR3 nucleotide sequence: TGTGCCAGCAGCGCGGCGGATACGCAGTATTTT. The full variable domain, completed using reference TRBV5-6 and TRBJ2-3, is DAGVTQSPTHLIKTRGQQVTLRCSPKSGHDTVSWYQQALGQGPQFIFQYYEEEERQRGNFPDRFSGHQFPNYSSELNVNALLLGDSALYLCASSAADTQYFGPGTRLTVL.

The rearrangement joins TRBV2 to TRBJ2-6, with TRBD1 as a possible D gene (5 bases). The CDR3 consists of 15 residues. Trimming took off 6 bases at V and 0 bases at J, with 9 bases between the two ends. Looked up from germline, CDR1 is SNHLY and CDR2 is FYNNEI. CDR3 residues: CASSTGSSGANVLTF. The CDR3 nucleotides are TGTGCCAGCAGCACAGGAAGCTCTGGGGCCAACGTCCTGACTTTC.

This clone appeared once. The chain has TRBV9 and TRBJ1-6, with 7 bases identical to TRBD1. V lost 0 bases to trimming and J lost 7 bases; unmatched junction nucleotides: 4. The V gene's germline CDR1 is SGDLS and CDR2 YYNGEE. CDR3 size: 15 residues. The CDR3 protein is CASSVAQGGNSPLHF. For the CDR3, the DNA is TGTGCCAGCAGCGTAGCCCAGGGGGGAAATTCACCCCTCCACTTT.

The chain joins TRBV21-1 to TRBJ1-5; the tabulated D call, TRBD1, remains unverified against the DNA. TRBV21-1 is classified as a pseudogene. The CDR3 spans 16 residues. CDR3 loop: CAGQLFGTGEDQPQHF. CDR3 sequence (DNA): TGTGCCGGCCAACTTTTTGGGACAGGGGAAGATCAGCCCCAGCATTTT.

The genes are TRBV27 and TRBJ1-1; D ambiguous. V was cut by 4 bases and J by 1 base, with 13 bases left in between. Germline loops: CDR1 MNHEY, CDR2 SMNVEV (reference sequence). This CDR3 is built from 15 residues. The CDR3 DNA sequence: TGTGCCAGCAGTTATCACGGTCTCGGGAACACTGAAGCTTTCTTT. Amino acid sequence: CASSYHGLGNTEAFF.

The chain joins TRBV18 to TRBJ1-2, with 7 bases matching TRBD1. In germline, CDR1 is KGHSH, CDR2 LQKENI. V lost 3 bases and J lost 5; bases outside the gene matches: 6. CDR3 length: 14 residues. CDR3 coding DNA: TGTGCCAGCTCACCCGGGACAGCGTTATATGGCTACACCTTC. It translates to CASSPGTALYGYTF. Full variable domain (rest looked up from reference TRBV18 and TRBJ1-2): NAGVMQNPRHLVRRRGQEARLRCSPMKGHSHVYWYRQLPEEGLKFMVYLQKENIIDESGMPKERFSAEFPKEGPSILRIQQVVRGDSAAYFCASSPGTALYGYTFGSGTRLTVV.

The J gene is TRBJ2-2, the V gene TRBV20-1; TRBD1 might be the D (6 bases). Trimming shortened V by 3 bases and J by 2 bases, and 13 bases separated the two germline ends. CDR3 length: 15 residues. Germline loops: CDR1 DFQATT, CDR2 SNEGSKA (reference sequence). The CDR3 region has the DNA TGCAGTGCTAGTGAACTCGGGACAAACACCGGGGAGCTGTTTTTT. This encodes CSASELGTNTGELFF.

V is TRBV12-3 or TRBV12-4 and J is TRBJ2-7; D gene ambiguous. The CDR3 spans 13 residues. The V end was cut by 8 bases, the J end by 2 bases, with 13 bases between. The CDR3 loop is CASRSLHTYEQYF. CDR3 nucleotides: TGTGCCAGCCGCAGTTTACATACCTACGAGCAGTACTTC.

This chain connects TRBV3-1 (or the pseudogene TRBV3-2) to TRBJ1-2; D is possibly TRBD1 (5 bases). With 3 bases removed from V and 5 bases from J, the gap between germline ends came to 10 bases. CDR1 LGHDT and CDR2 YNNKEL come from the germline V gene (reference sequence). The CDR3 is made up of 13 amino acids. The CDR3 DNA follows: TGTGCCAGCAGCCAGATACAGGCGTATGGCTACACCTTC. Residues: CASSQIQAYGYTF.

The chain is built from TRBV7-8 and TRBJ2-2; TRBD1 aligns across 11 bases. This CDR3 has 18 residues. With V trimmed by 4 bases and J by 6 bases, 13 bases remained unmatched. Germline lookup yields CDR1 SGHVS and CDR2 FQNEAQ. The CDR3 is CASSSSGTGGWAPGELFF. DNA for the CDR3: TGTGCCAGCAGCTCGAGCGGGACAGGGGGTTGGGCGCCCGGGGAGCTGTTTTTT.

This chain links TRBV11-2 with TRBJ1-1, with 8 positions matching TRBD1. Per the germline V gene, CDR1 is SGHAT and CDR2 is FQNNGV. The CDR3 extends over 15 amino acids. V trimming: 1 base; J trimming: 4 bases; junction bases outside the gene matches: 5. In DNA, the CDR3 is TGTGCCAGCAGCTTAGGCCAGGGGGCGGGCACTGAAGCTTTCTTT. Its translation is CASSLGQGAGTEAFF.

The CDR3 protein is CASSYWQGNQPQHF. In nucleotides, the CDR3 is TGTGCCAGCAGTTACTGGCAGGGTAATCAGCCCCAGCATTTT. This rearrangement joins TRBV6-6 to TRBJ1-5; perhaps TRBD1 as D (5 bases). The CDR3 is 14 amino acids. The germline V gene encodes CDR1 MNHNY and CDR2 SVGAGI (reference sequence). V lost 1 base and J lost 4, with 8 bases in between.

This sequence joins TRBV5-5 and TRBJ2-3, with TRBD2 as a possible D gene (5 bases). This CDR3 comprises 12 residues. Trimming took off 2 bases at V and 8 bases at J, with 9 bases between the two ends. Germline values: CDR1 SGHKS, CDR2 YYEKEE (reference sequence). This chain's CDR3 is CASSLGGGTQYF. In nucleotides, the CDR3 is TGTGCCAGCAGCTTAGGCGGAGGTACGCAGTATTTT.

The chain links TRBV2 to TRBJ2-5; D may be TRBD2 (6 bases). Trimming cost V 3 bases and J 4 bases, with 9 bases left between them. The CDR3 length is 13 residues. The germline gives CDR1 SNHLY, CDR2 FYNNEI. The CDR3 reads CASSEEGLETQYF. The CDR3 region has the DNA TGTGCCAGCAGTGAGGAGGGCCTAGAGACCCAGTACTTC.

The chain joins TRBV19 to TRBJ2-1; TRBD2 aligns across 8 bases. The CDR3 consists of 17 residues. The ends lost 5 bases at V and 0 bases at J; junction bases unmatched: 9. Germline CDR1 reads LNHDA; CDR2 reads SQIVND (reference sequence). CDR3 sequence: CASSPKLAASSYNEQFF. CDR3 bases: TGTGCCAGTAGTCCCAAACTAGCGGCCAGCTCCTACAATGAGCAGTTCTTC.

The rearrangement links TRBV28 to TRBJ1-5; TRBD1 matches at 8 bases. Trimming took 5 bases from V and 0 from J; bases not matched to a gene: 6. From germline, CDR1 is MDHEN and CDR2 SYDVKM. The CDR3 contains 16 residues. CDR3 nucleotide sequence: TGTGCCAGCAGTACAGGGGGACTTTATAGCAATCAGCCCCAGCATTTT. Amino acid sequence: CASSTGGLYSNQPQHF.

The V and J genes are TRBV6-5 and TRBJ1-5; perhaps TRBD1 as D (6 bases). The CDR3 is 14 amino acids. Trimming removed 7 bases at V and 4 bases at J, with 14 bases between. The germline V gene encodes CDR1 MNHEY and CDR2 SVGAGI. Written as DNA, the CDR3 is TGTGCCAGCATTAAGGGGGACCGTAATCAGCCCCAGCATTTT. This translates into CASIKGDRNQPQHF.

V gene TRBV5-6 combines with J gene TRBJ2-2, with TRBD2 matching over 12 bases. Germline values: CDR1 SGHDT, CDR2 YYEEEE. This CDR3 contains 15 residues. V gave up 4 bases and J gave up 8 bases; unmatched junction bases: 6. The CDR3 region is CASSPIGLAGGELFF. CDR3 in DNA: TGTGCCAGCAGCCCCATCGGACTAGCGGGAGGGGAGCTGTTTTTT. The variable domain in full, with the rest retrieved from reference TRBV5-6 and TRBJ2-2, is DAGVTQSPTHLIKTRGQQVTLRCSPKSGHDTVSWYQQALGQGPQFIFQYYEEEERQRGNFPDRFSGHQFPNYSSELNVNALLLGDSALYLCASSPIGLAGGELFFGEGSRLTVL.

V usage is TRBV7-8 and J usage is TRBJ1-1; weak D call: TRBD1 (6 bases). The germline gives CDR1 SGHVS, CDR2 FQNEAQ. This CDR3 comprises 15 residues. V lost 0 bases to trimming and J lost 5 bases, with 13 bases between them. In DNA form, the CDR3 reads TGTGCCAGCAGCTTAGCGATAACAGGGAGAACTGAAGCTTTCTTT. This sequence encodes CASSLAITGRTEAFF. Based on the CDR3 plus reference TRBV7-8 and TRBJ1-1, the full variable domain is GAGVSQSPRYKVAKRGQDVALRCDPISGHVSLFWYQQALGQGPEFLTYFQNEAQLDKSGLPSDRFFAERPEGSVSTLKIQRTQQEDSAVYLCASSLAITGRTEAFFGQGTRLTVV.

This chain connects TRBV28 to TRBJ1-2; TRBD1 aligns across 9 bases. This CDR3 has 16 amino acids. V was pared by 4 bases and J by 0 bases, with 6 bases of the junction left unmatched. Germline loops: CDR1 MDHEN, CDR2 SYDVKM. CDR3 sequence reads: CASSYSDRGANYGYTF. The CDR3 DNA is TGTGCCAGCAGTTACTCGGACAGGGGCGCTAACTATGGCTACACCTTC.

The gene calls are TRBV6-5 and TRBJ2-5; D is perhaps TRBD1 (5 bases). Germline V gene data show CDR1 as MNHEY and CDR2 as SVGAGI. The CDR3 consists of 13 residues. Trimming left V 7 bases short and J 5 bases short, with 14 bases between. CDR3 protein: CASIKGHRETQYF. The CDR3 DNA reads as TGTGCCAGCATCAAGGGGCATAGGGAGACCCAGTACTTC.

This chain uses TRBV5-1 with TRBJ2-2, with D possibly matching TRBD1 (5 bases). The CDR3 extends over 13 amino acids. CDR1 is SGHRS, CDR2 YFSETQ, per germline. V was trimmed by 5 bases and J by 5 bases, leaving 10 bases between them. CDR3 region: CASSSQGTGELFF. DNA for the CDR3: TGCGCCAGCAGTTCCCAGGGAACCGGGGAGCTGTTTTTT.

The rearrangement uses TRBV15 and TRBJ1-1; 7 nucleotides agree with TRBD1. CDR1 is LNHNV, CDR2 YYDKDF, per germline (reference sequence). V was clipped by 2 bases and J by 6 bases; unmatched bases: 3. The CDR3 length is 13 residues. CDR3 protein: CATSRNQGAEAFF. In DNA form, the CDR3 reads TGTGCCACCAGCAGAAATCAGGGGGCTGAAGCTTTCTTT.